This T cell receptor beta chain was found in a study of control samples from healthy donors and cancer patients (dated by TCRdb to about 2020). CDR1 and CDR2 are drawn from the germline V gene (reference sequence): LNHDA, SQIVND. Trimming accounts for 7 bases at V and 5 bases at J, while the number of junction bases matched to no gene is 7. CDR3 length: 14 amino acids, cysteine to phenylalanine. Only the CDR3 DNA stays, 42 bases, in frame from base 1. The sample holds a few counts of this clone. Its antigen has not been determined. The record has no base qualities; no much larger clone is one base away. The protocol used for the library was the immunoSEQ multiplex PCR assay. What TCRdb holds here is the immuneACCESS table cut down to in-frame rearrangements. Part of the clones is not present; checked against another copy, under half of the missing clones reflect an unresolved V gene, and the others are unexplained. The sample has about 130,000 clones on record, 90% to 95% of them singletons. Approximately 15% of the sample is taken by the ten largest.

This receptor was taken from a man aged 60 to 75 with colorectal cancer. The rearrangement combines TRBV19 with TRBJ1-5, with 8 middle bases fitting TRBD1. The material sequenced was PBMCs. Here the CDR3 is given as CASTMDRAHQPQHF. The bases read TGTGCCAGTACCATGGACAGGGCCCATCAGCCCCAGCATTTT.